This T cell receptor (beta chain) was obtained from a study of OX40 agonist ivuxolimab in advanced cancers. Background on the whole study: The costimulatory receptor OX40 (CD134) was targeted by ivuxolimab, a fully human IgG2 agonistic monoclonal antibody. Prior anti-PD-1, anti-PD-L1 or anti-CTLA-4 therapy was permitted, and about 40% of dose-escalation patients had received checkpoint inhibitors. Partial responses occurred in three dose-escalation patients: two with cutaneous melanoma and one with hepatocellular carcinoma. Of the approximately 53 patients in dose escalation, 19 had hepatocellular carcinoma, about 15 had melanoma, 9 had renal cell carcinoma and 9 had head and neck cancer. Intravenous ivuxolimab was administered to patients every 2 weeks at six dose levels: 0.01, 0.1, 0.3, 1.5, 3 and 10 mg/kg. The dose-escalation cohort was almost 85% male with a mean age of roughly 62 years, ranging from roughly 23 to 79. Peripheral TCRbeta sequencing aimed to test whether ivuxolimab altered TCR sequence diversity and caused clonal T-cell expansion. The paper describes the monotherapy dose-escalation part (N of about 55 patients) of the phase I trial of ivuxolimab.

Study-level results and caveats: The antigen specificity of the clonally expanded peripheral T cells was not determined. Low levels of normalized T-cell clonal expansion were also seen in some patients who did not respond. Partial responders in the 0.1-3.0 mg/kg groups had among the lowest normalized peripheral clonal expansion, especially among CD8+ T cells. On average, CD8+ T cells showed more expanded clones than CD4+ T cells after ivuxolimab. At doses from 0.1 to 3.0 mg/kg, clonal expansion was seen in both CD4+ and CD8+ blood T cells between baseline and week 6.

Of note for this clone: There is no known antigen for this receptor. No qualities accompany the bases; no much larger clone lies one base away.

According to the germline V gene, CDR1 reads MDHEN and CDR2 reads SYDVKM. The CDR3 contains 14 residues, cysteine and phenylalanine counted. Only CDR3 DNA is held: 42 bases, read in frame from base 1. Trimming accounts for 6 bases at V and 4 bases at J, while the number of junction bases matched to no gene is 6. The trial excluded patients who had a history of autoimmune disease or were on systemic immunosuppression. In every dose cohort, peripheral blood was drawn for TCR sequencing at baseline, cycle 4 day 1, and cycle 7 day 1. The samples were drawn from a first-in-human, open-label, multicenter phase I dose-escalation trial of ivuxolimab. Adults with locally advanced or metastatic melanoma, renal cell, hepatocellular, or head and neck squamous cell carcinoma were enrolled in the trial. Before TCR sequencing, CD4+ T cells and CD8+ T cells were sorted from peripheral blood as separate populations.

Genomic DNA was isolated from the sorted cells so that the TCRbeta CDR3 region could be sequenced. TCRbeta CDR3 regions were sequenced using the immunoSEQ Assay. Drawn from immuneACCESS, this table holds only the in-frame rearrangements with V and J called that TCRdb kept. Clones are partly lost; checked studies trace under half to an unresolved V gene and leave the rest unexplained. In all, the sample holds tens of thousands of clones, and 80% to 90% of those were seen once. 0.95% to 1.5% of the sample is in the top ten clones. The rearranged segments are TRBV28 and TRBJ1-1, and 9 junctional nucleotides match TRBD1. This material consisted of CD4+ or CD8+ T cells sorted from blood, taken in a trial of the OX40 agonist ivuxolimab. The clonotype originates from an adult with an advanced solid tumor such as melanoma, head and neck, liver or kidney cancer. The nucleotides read TGTGCCAGCAGATCGACAGGGGGGGGCACTGAAGCTTTCTTT. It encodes CASRSTGGGTEAFF.